The 14 T cell receptor beta chains in this list originate from one sample, sequenced in a study of siplizumab effects on memory and regulatory T cells (dated by TCRdb to the late 2010s). The library was made by the immunoSEQ multiplex PCR assay. Not all clones reach the TCRdb copy of this immuneACCESS table, which keeps in-frame sequences only. Checked studies attribute under half of the gap to unresolved V genes and leave the rest unexplained. The sample table holds 55,000 to 65,000 clones, of which about 98% were seen once. The ten largest clonotypes hold about 1.1% of the sample. Sequenced: naive CD8+ T cells sorted from blood. The sample's cell subset or site label is to be understood as: unstimulated naive T cells. The receptors derive from a human donor in good health.

The chain links TRBV7-8 to TRBJ1-2; tentatively, D is TRBD1 (5 bases). Deletions cut 2 bases from V and 3 bases from J, with 7 bases between. Germline V lookup: CDR1 SGHVS, CDR2 FQNEAQ. The CDR3 sequence is 13 residues long. CDR3 residues: CASSLRGDYGYTF. As DNA, the CDR3 is TGTGCCAGCAGCTTAAGGGGAGACTATGGCTACACCTTC. Variable domain in full (rest from reference TRBV7-8 and TRBJ1-2): GAGVSQSPRYKVAKRGQDVALRCDPISGHVSLFWYQQALGQGPEFLTYFQNEAQLDKSGLPSDRFFAERPEGSVSTLKIQRTQQEDSAVYLCASSLRGDYGYTFGSGTRLTVV.

The chain recombines TRBV4-2 with TRBJ2-3; 7 bases agree with TRBD2. The V segment lost 6 bases and the J segment 2 bases; nucleotides outside the gene matches: 2. Germline V gene sequence: CDR1 LGHNA, CDR2 YNFKEQ. The CDR3 covers 13 residues. CDR3 loop: CASRGGDTDTQYF. The CDR3, as DNA: TGTGCCAGCAGGGGGGGGGACACAGATACGCAGTATTTT.

The chain uses TRBV6-5 and TRBJ1-2; no firm D call. V dropped 2 bases and J dropped 7 bases, with 8 bases sitting between them. Germline assignment: CDR1 MNHEY and CDR2 SVGAGI. The CDR3 covers 12 residues. This CDR3 reads CASSYPELGYTF. CDR3 bases: TGTGCCAGCAGTTACCCGGAACTTGGCTACACCTTC.

V usage is TRBV28 and J usage is TRBJ2-2; 7 bases fit TRBD1. Per the germline V gene, CDR1 is MDHEN and CDR2 is SYDVKM. The CDR3 runs to 20 residues. V was clipped by 6 bases and J by 4 bases; unmatched bases: 23. The CDR3 nucleotides are TGTGCCAGCAGACCCCAATGGGACAGATTGATATTTTTGGGCACCGGGGAGCTGTTTTTT. It codes for CASRPQWDRLIFLGTGELFF.

The chain links TRBV7-9 to TRBJ1-1; D might be TRBD1 (5 bases). CDR3 size: 15 residues. V gave up 3 bases and J gave up 1 base, with 12 bases separating them. From germline, CDR1 is SEHNR and CDR2 FQNEAQ (reference sequence). The CDR3 spells CASSFPSGTNTEAFF. CDR3 DNA: TGTGCCAGCAGCTTTCCCTCAGGGACGAACACTGAAGCTTTCTTT.

The chain recombines TRBV5-5 with TRBJ2-1; 9 bases line up with TRBD1. The germline V gene has CDR1 SGHKS and CDR2 YYEKEE (reference sequence). J gave up 0 bases and V 0 bases, and 1 base lay outside the gene matches. CDR3 length equals 16 residues. The CDR3 is CASSLEGQGSYNEQFF. In nucleotides, the CDR3 is TGTGCCAGCAGCTTGGAGGGACAGGGCTCCTACAATGAGCAGTTCTTC.

The gene calls are TRBV14 and TRBJ1-2; D is unresolved. Germline V gene data show CDR1 as SGHDN and CDR2 as FVKESK. The CDR3 has 16 amino acids. Trimming pared 4 bases from V and 6 bases from J, leaving 21 bases between. The CDR3 nucleotides are TGTGCCAGCAGCCCCTTTGGGGAGGGTTACGGTCATGGCTACACCTTC. Its protein is CASSPFGEGYGHGYTF.

V gene TRBV30 combines with J gene TRBJ1-5; D is unclear. Germline V gene data show CDR1 as GTSNPN and CDR2 as SVGIG (reference sequence). The CDR3 has 18 amino acids. V lost 3 bases and J 4 bases, leaving 25 bases between the germline ends. The CDR3 protein is CAWSPPVGRDIWNQPQHF. For the CDR3, the DNA is TGTGCCTGGAGCCCCCCGGTCGGGAGGGATATCTGGAATCAGCCCCAGCATTTT.

J is TRBJ1-2 and V is TRBV4-1; D ambiguous. The V end lost 0 bases, the J end lost 0 bases, and 8 bases lay between the germline ends. The CDR3 length is 15 residues. Germline assignment: CDR1 MGHRA and CDR2 YSYEKL. CDR3 protein: CASSQDKQSNYGYTF. In nucleotides, the CDR3 is TGCGCCAGCAGCCAAGATAAACAATCTAACTATGGCTACACCTTC.

The chain couples TRBV7-9 to TRBJ2-1; D might be TRBD1 (6 bases). Trimming took 3 bases from V and 7 from J, leaving 10 bases between them. Germline V CDR1 and CDR2: SEHNR, FQNEAQ (reference sequence). CDR3 size: 13 residues. The CDR3 DNA reads TGTGCCAGCAGCTTCTGGGGGCAGAATGAGCAGTTCTTC. This encodes CASSFWGQNEQFF.

As regards this clone: An end of the junction differs from the germline gene, which may be a read error. This chain joins TRBV4-1 and TRBJ2-7; TRBD2 matches 13 bases. The CDR3 has 16 residues. Per the germline V gene, CDR1 is MGHRA and CDR2 is YSYEKL. CDR3: CASSLTTGTSGTNLNF. The DNA of the CDR3 is TGCGCCAGCAGCTTAACCACCGGGACTAGCGGGACCAACCTGAACTTC.

The chain couples TRBV15 to TRBJ1-1, with 8 bases lining up with TRBD1. Germline CDR1 and CDR2: LNHNV and YYDKDF (reference sequence). V lost 3 bases, J lost 8 bases, and 8 bases stayed unmatched. The CDR3 totals 14 residues. The CDR3 DNA reads as TGTGCCACCAGCAGGGACAGGGCTGGCTCCGAAGCTTTCTTT. Protein product: CATSRDRAGSEAFF.

This chain links TRBV10-3 with TRBJ2-3; 10 nucleotides line up with TRBD1. V was clipped by 4 bases and J by 4 bases; unmatched bases: 8. This CDR3 contains 16 residues. Germline CDR1 reads ENHRY; CDR2 reads SYGVKD. CDR3 protein: CAISADRGPRADTQYF. CDR3 sequence (DNA): TGTGCCATCAGTGCCGACAGGGGGCCGAGAGCAGATACGCAGTATTTT.

The chain links TRBV27 to TRBJ2-7; D call uncertain. This CDR3 spans 14 amino acids. Germline loops: CDR1 MNHEY, CDR2 SMNVEV (reference sequence). Trimming left V 1 base short and J 3 bases short, with 10 bases between. CDR3 region: CASSLLGQNYEQYF. CDR3 nucleotide sequence: TGTGCCAGCAGTTTATTGGGCCAGAACTACGAGCAGTACTTC.